What follows are 30 T cell receptor beta chains derived from one specimen sequenced in a study of cytomegalovirus exposure and HLA in healthy donors. With 60 Vbeta and 13 Jbeta primers, the PCR was carried out. Here immunoSEQ multiplex PCR was the method, and the copy in TCRdb shows in-frame clones only, minus some. Among 26,000 or so clones, 79% were seen once, and the ten largest hold about 5%. The sequenced material came from PBMCs. The receptors originated from a male donor in good health and CMV-seronegative.

The chain uses TRBV10-3 and TRBJ2-7; D is perhaps TRBD2 (5 bases). Trimming pared 7 bases from V and 6 bases from J, leaving 19 bases between. CDR3 size: 14 residues. CDR1 and CDR2 from the germline V gene are ENHRY and SYGVKD. The CDR3 loop is CAITASFEGVEQYF. DNA for the CDR3: TGTGCCATCACCGCGAGCTTCGAGGGTGTCGAGCAGTACTTC.

This clone was seen more than once but under ten times. The CDR3 here is CAWRQGLSGYTF. CDR3 nucleotide sequence: TGTGCCTGGAGGCAGGGTCTTAGTGGCTACACCTTC. The chain has TRBV30 and TRBJ1-2; possible D gene TRBD1, 5 bases. CDR3 length equals 12 residues. The germline V and J ends were trimmed by 3 bases and 7 bases, with 12 bases remaining between them. Germline assignment: CDR1 GTSNPN and CDR2 SVGIG (reference sequence).

V gene TRBV28 combines with J gene TRBJ2-2; 8 positions match TRBD2. V gave up 3 bases and J gave up 0 bases; unmatched junction bases: 9. Germline V gene lookup returns CDR1 MDHEN and CDR2 SYDVKM. This CDR3 is 18 amino acids long. The CDR3 coding sequence is TGTGCCAGCAGTTTGTTTTCAGCGGGAGACTCGAACACCGGGGAGCTGTTTTTT. Translation: CASSLFSAGDSNTGELFF.

V and J are TRBV2 and TRBJ2-7; 9 bases align to TRBD1. The CDR3 extends over 15 amino acids. Germline loops: CDR1 SNHLY, CDR2 FYNNEI. The ends lost 3 bases at V and 0 bases at J; junction bases unmatched: 3. CDR3 sequence: CASSDWTGDSYEQYF. The CDR3 DNA sequence: TGTGCCAGCAGTGACTGGACAGGGGACTCCTACGAGCAGTACTTC.

V gene TRBV5-1 combines with J gene TRBJ1-3; D gene uncertain. The CDR3 totals 14 residues. Germline-derived CDR1 and CDR2 are SGHRS and YFSETQ. V was pared by 2 bases and J by 0 bases, with 6 bases between. CDR3 nucleotides: TGCGCCAGCAGCTTATCTGTCTCTGGAAACACCATATATTTT. It yields the protein CASSLSVSGNTIYF.

The chain couples TRBV19 to TRBJ1-2; 7 bases match TRBD1. The junction had 13 bases not matched to a gene; V was cut back by 7 bases and J by 8 bases. Germline V gene data show CDR1 as LNHDA and CDR2 as SQIVND (reference sequence). The CDR3 consists of 14 residues. This CDR3 is CASTEDRPRLGYTF. The CDR3 nucleotides are TGTGCCAGTACCGAGGACAGGCCCCGCCTCGGCTACACCTTC. Supplemented by reference TRBV19 and TRBJ1-2, the full variable domain reads DGGITQSPKYLFRKEGQNVTLSCEQNLNHDAMYWYRQDPGQGLRLIYYSQIVNDFQKGDIAEGYSVSREKKESFPLTVTSAQKNPTAFYLCASTEDRPRLGYTFGSGTRLTVV.

The rearrangement joins TRBV7-2 to TRBJ2-5; 11 bases are shared with TRBD2. Germline CDR1 and CDR2: SGHTA and FQGNSA. V lost 6 bases and J lost 11; bases outside the gene matches: 26. This CDR3 spans 19 amino acids. CDR3 amino acids: CASSQRELAGAPGGREQYF. CDR3 nucleotide sequence: TGTGCCAGCAGTCAGAGGGAACTAGCGGGGGCACCGGGGGGTAGAGAGCAGTACTTC.

The genes are TRBV27 and TRBJ2-1, with 11 bases fitting TRBD2. CDR1 is MNHEY and CDR2 is SMNVEV in the germline V gene (reference sequence). The CDR3 has 15 amino acids. The V segment lost 5 bases and the J segment 8 bases; nucleotides outside the gene matches: 8. CDR3 sequence: CASSLMTSGVYEQFF. The CDR3, as DNA: TGTGCCAGCAGTCTAATGACTAGCGGGGTCTATGAGCAGTTCTTC.

This clone turned up a few times. The chain employs TRBV2 and TRBJ2-5; D call uncertain. CDR3 length: 13 residues. Germline values: CDR1 SNHLY, CDR2 FYNNEI. V was cut by 2 bases and J by 4 bases, with 8 bases left in between. The CDR3 loop is CASSERLGETQYF. CDR3 coding DNA: TGTGCCAGCAGTGAAAGGCTAGGAGAGACCCAGTACTTC.

V is TRBV6-6 and J is TRBJ2-3; 7 bases line up with TRBD2. V shed 10 bases and J 1 base; nucleotides not matched to a gene: 11. The CDR3 loop spans 15 amino acids. Germline V gene data show CDR1 as MNHNY and CDR2 as SVGAGI (reference sequence). The CDR3 sequence is CATRPLAVRTDTQYF. For the CDR3, the DNA is TGTGCCACCCGCCCGCTAGCGGTGCGCACAGATACGCAGTATTTT.

This clone was detected a few times. The J gene is TRBJ2-7, the V gene TRBV19; TRBD2 matches at 7 bases. Germline V gives CDR1 LNHDA, CDR2 SQIVND (reference sequence). After removal of 4 bases from V and 0 bases from J, the junction contained 3 bases not matched to a gene. The CDR3 runs 14 residues. CDR3 nucleotide sequence: TGTGCCAGTAGTACGTTAGCGGGCTCCTACGAGCAGTACTTC. Protein: CASSTLAGSYEQYF.

This clone appeared a single time. The chain couples TRBV27 to TRBJ2-5, with no clear D. There are 14 residues in the CDR3. V was cut by 7 bases and J by 2 bases, with 14 bases left in between. Looked up from germline, CDR1 is MNHEY and CDR2 is SMNVEV (reference sequence). The CDR3 nucleotides are TGTGCCAGCATGCAGCGAGGTAATCAAGAGACCCAGTACTTC. Translating it yields CASMQRGNQETQYF.

The chain is built from TRBV7-9 and TRBJ1-2; D is possibly TRBD1 (5 bases). This CDR3 spans 19 amino acids. Germline V gene sequence: CDR1 SEHNR, CDR2 FQNEAQ (reference sequence). With 5 bases removed from V and 2 bases from J, the gap between germline ends came to 27 bases. The CDR3 region is CASSPIRPAAAGGNYGYTF. CDR3 DNA sequence: TGTGCCAGCAGCCCGATCCGCCCCGCCGCGGCGGGGGGAAACTATGGCTACACCTTC.

This chain joins TRBV4-1 and TRBJ1-2; D is perhaps TRBD1 (6 bases). The CDR3 extends over 16 amino acids. Trimming cost V 0 bases and J 3 bases, with 14 bases left between them. Germline CDR1 MGHRA, CDR2 YSYEKL. CDR3 in amino acids: CASSQDGGAGDYGYTF. The CDR3 DNA sequence: TGCGCCAGCAGCCAAGATGGAGGAGCAGGGGACTATGGCTACACCTTC.

The chain couples TRBV7-2 to TRBJ2-5; tentative D call: TRBD2 (6 bases). Germline V gives CDR1 SGHTA, CDR2 FQGNSA. V lost 7 bases to trimming and J lost 1 base, with 13 bases between them. There are 14 residues in the CDR3. The CDR3 DNA sequence: TGTGCCAGCACAAAGAGCGGGTTCCAAGAGACCCAGTACTTC. Protein: CASTKSGFQETQYF.

This clone was recorded a few times. The chain joins TRBV5-4 to TRBJ1-2, with D tentatively TRBD1 (5 bases). The CDR3 consists of 13 residues. Trimming took off 4 bases at V and 6 bases at J, with 13 bases between the two ends. Germline V gene data show CDR1 as SGHNT and CDR2 as YYREEE (reference sequence). The CDR3 region is CASSDQGTDGYTF. CDR3 nucleotides: TGTGCCAGCAGCGACCAGGGAACCGATGGCTACACCTTC. The full variable domain, in which reference TRBV5-4 and TRBJ1-2 provide the parts outside the CDR3, is ETGVTQSPTHLIKTRGQQVTLRCSSQSGHNTVSWYQQALGQGPQFIFQYYREEENGRGNFPPRFSGLQFPNYSSELNVNALELDDSALYLCASSDQGTDGYTFGSGTRLTVV.

In regard to this clone: An end of the junction differs from the germline gene, which may be a read error. The genes are TRBV7-2 and TRBJ2-1; 8 positions agree with TRBD2. Germline loops: CDR1 SGHTA, CDR2 FQGNSA. The CDR3 is 15 amino acids. Here the CDR3 DNA reads TGTGCCAGCAGCTCAGACCGGGGGGGCTACAATGAGCAGCTCTTC. Its translation: CASSSDRGGYNEQLF.

This clone was counted a few times. The genes are TRBV5-1 and TRBJ1-2; 10 positions agree with TRBD1. With 3 bases clipped from V and 6 bases from J, the junction kept 5 bases outside the gene matches. The CDR3 has 14 amino acids. CDR1 is SGHRS, CDR2 YFSETQ, per germline. The CDR3 loop is CASSWDRGRDGYTF. The CDR3, as DNA: TGCGCCAGCAGCTGGGACAGGGGCAGGGATGGCTACACCTTC.

This chain joins TRBV28 and TRBJ2-3; 9 nucleotides line up with TRBD2. Germline CDR1 and CDR2: MDHEN and SYDVKM. With 3 bases clipped from V and 0 bases from J, the junction kept 1 base outside the gene matches. There are 15 residues in the CDR3. This CDR3 reads CASSLAGGSTDTQYF. As DNA, the CDR3 is TGTGCCAGCAGTTTGGCGGGGGGGAGCACAGATACGCAGTATTTT.

The chain joins TRBV4-2 to TRBJ2-7; TRBD1 aligns across 11 bases. CDR3 length equals 14 residues. Germline assignment: CDR1 LGHNA and CDR2 YNFKEQ. The V segment lost 4 bases and the J segment 6 bases; nucleotides outside the gene matches: 5. CDR3 nucleotide sequence: TGTGCCAGCAGCCCTCGGACAGGGGGCTCCGAGCAGTACTTC. It is translated as CASSPRTGGSEQYF.

The chain has TRBV18 and TRBJ2-7; 11 positions match TRBD1. Germline CDR1 is KGHSH and CDR2 is LQKENI. Germline trimming cut 5 bases from V and 3 bases from J; bases unmatched to any gene: 6. The CDR3 runs 15 residues. CDR3 residues: CASSSRDRGFYEQYF. Written as DNA, the CDR3 is TGTGCCAGCTCATCCCGGGACAGGGGGTTCTACGAGCAGTACTTC.

This clone turned up a few times. This chain uses TRBV19 with TRBJ1-1; the match to TRBD1 covers 7 bases. Germline values: CDR1 LNHDA, CDR2 SQIVND (reference sequence). V was pared by 7 bases and J by 0 bases, with 17 bases of the junction left unmatched. The CDR3 sequence is 18 residues long. The DNA of the CDR3 is TGTGCCAGTACCCTTCAGGGGGTCGATGGTAGTATGAACACTGAAGCTTTCTTT. Amino acid sequence: CASTLQGVDGSMNTEAFF. Based on the CDR3 plus reference TRBV19 and TRBJ1-1, the full variable domain is DGGITQSPKYLFRKEGQNVTLSCEQNLNHDAMYWYRQDPGQGLRLIYYSQIVNDFQKGDIAEGYSVSREKKESFPLTVTSAQKNPTAFYLCASTLQGVDGSMNTEAFFGQGTRLTVV.

The chain carries TRBV7-2 and TRBJ2-7; TRBD1 matches at 9 bases. J lost 2 bases, V lost 5 bases, and 4 bases had no gene match. The CDR3 is 14 amino acids. Germline CDR1 SGHTA, CDR2 FQGNSA. In DNA, the CDR3 is TGTGCCAGCAGCCCCAGACAGGGGGCCTACGAGCAGTACTTC. Protein product: CASSPRQGAYEQYF.

The rearrangement links TRBV4-2 to TRBJ2-4; 8 nucleotides match TRBD2. Germline loops: CDR1 LGHNA, CDR2 YNFKEQ. The CDR3 covers 17 residues. V was pared by 6 bases and J by 1 base, with 11 bases of the junction left unmatched. CDR3 sequence (DNA): TGTGCCAGCAGTCTTACTAGCGGAGTGAGGGCCAAAAACATTCAGTACTTC. Its protein is CASSLTSGVRAKNIQYF.

V is TRBV7-9 and J is TRBJ2-5; TRBD1 matches 8 bases. The V gene end was trimmed by 3 bases and the J gene end by 5 bases; junction bases not matched to a gene: 5. Germline V gene lookup returns CDR1 SEHNR and CDR2 FQNEAQ (reference sequence). The CDR3 has 14 residues. The DNA of the CDR3 is TGTGCCAGCAGCTTGCTTAACAGGGGGGAGACCCAGTACTTC. It yields the protein CASSLLNRGETQYF.

This clone was observed once. This rearrangement joins TRBV7-2 to TRBJ2-1, with TRBD2 matching 11 bases. CDR1 and CDR2 (germline): SGHTA, FQGNSA. The length of the CDR3 is 15 residues. The V segment lost 0 bases and the J segment 10 bases; nucleotides outside the gene matches: 5. The CDR3 bases are TGTGCCAGCAGCTTAGCTAGCGGGGGGGGGAGGGAGCAGTTCTTC. Protein product: CASSLASGGGREQFF.

This chain links TRBV7-9 with TRBJ2-3; tentatively, D is TRBD2 (6 bases). The CDR3 is made up of 14 amino acids. Germline-derived CDR1 and CDR2 are SEHNR and FQNEAQ (reference sequence). Trimming took 4 bases from V and 4 from J, leaving 12 bases between them. The CDR3 nucleotides read TGTGCCAGCAGCTCCCAAACGGGGGCAGATACGCAGTATTTT. It codes for CASSSQTGADTQYF.

The chain couples TRBV7-9 to TRBJ1-6; 12 positions match TRBD1. V was pared by 4 bases and J by 11 bases, with 12 bases of the junction left unmatched. The CDR3 loop spans 17 amino acids. Germline assignment: CDR1 SEHNR and CDR2 FQNEAQ (reference sequence). The CDR3 DNA reads as TGTGCCAGCAGCTCATCTTCCGGGACAGGGGGCTTCACACCCCTCCACTTT. As protein: CASSSSSGTGGFTPLHF.

This sequence joins TRBV4-3 and TRBJ2-7; 8 bases agree with TRBD1. V trimming: 0 bases; J trimming: 4 bases; junction bases outside the gene matches: 5. Germline assignment: CDR1 LGHNA and CDR2 YSLEER. The CDR3 length is 15 residues. The CDR3 DNA reads TGCGCCAGCAGCCAAGAACTGACAGGGGTTTACGAGCAGTACTTC. This codes for CASSQELTGVYEQYF.

This chain links TRBV5-8 with TRBJ2-2; D is perhaps TRBD1 (6 bases). CDR3 length equals 14 residues. Per the germline V gene, CDR1 is SGHTS and CDR2 is YDEGEE. V lost 2 bases to trimming and J lost 6 bases, with 11 bases between them. CDR3: CASSFAGEPGELFF. Written as DNA, the CDR3 is TGTGCCAGCAGCTTCGCAGGGGAACCCGGGGAGCTGTTTTTT.